The 5 T cell receptor beta chains below come from one sample, sequenced in a study of blood T cell repertoires in COVID-19. Profiled with immunoSEQ multiplex PCR; TCRdb holds only in-frame clones, not every one. The repertoire holds 350,000 to 500,000 clones, around nine tenths seen once, with 0.7% to 1% in the top ten. The sequencing input was peripheral blood. The receptors were gathered from a young man with COVID-19, enrolled during active disease.

The chain uses TRBV18 and TRBJ2-3; 8 bases line up with TRBD2. CDR3 length: 17 amino acids. The germline gives CDR1 KGHSH, CDR2 LQKENI. The V segment lost 0 bases and the J segment 4 bases; nucleotides outside the gene matches: 9. The CDR3 is CASSPPGLVGLADTQYF. CDR3 in DNA: TGTGCCAGCTCACCACCGGGACTAGTCGGGTTGGCAGATACGCAGTATTTT.

This chain joins TRBV5-1 and TRBJ2-5; the match to TRBD2 covers 7 bases. In germline, CDR1 is SGHRS, CDR2 YFSETQ. V shed 4 bases, J shed 5 bases, and the junction held 11 bases outside the gene matches. The CDR3 covers 15 residues. The CDR3 bases are TGCGCCAGCAGCACGGTTGGTAGCGGGTTGGAGACCCAGTACTTC. Amino acids: CASSTVGSGLETQYF. Filled out from reference TRBV5-1 and TRBJ2-5, the complete variable domain reads KAGVTQTPRYLIKTRGQQVTLSCSPISGHRSVSWYQQTPGQGLQFLFEYFSETQRNKGNFPGRFSGRQFSNSRSEMNVSTLELGDSALYLCASSTVGSGLETQYFGPGTRLLVL.

This rearrangement joins TRBV6-5 to TRBJ2-7; 8 bases fit TRBD1. V lost 2 bases and J lost 2; bases outside the gene matches: 2. Germline loops: CDR1 MNHEY, CDR2 SVGAGI. The CDR3 contains 14 residues. The CDR3 DNA reads as TGTGCCAGCAGTTACGACAGGGGCCCCTACGAGCAGTACTTC. It codes for CASSYDRGPYEQYF.

CDR3 coding DNA: TGTGCCAGCAGCCAAGTAGGGGGGGTTGGGAATTCACCCCTCCACTTT. Translated, it gives CASSQVGGVGNSPLHF. The chain employs TRBV3-1 (or the pseudogene TRBV3-2) and TRBJ1-6; D is perhaps TRBD1 (6 bases). The CDR3 runs 16 residues. Germline V gene data show CDR1 as LGHDT and CDR2 as YNNKEL (reference sequence). V lost 1 base, J lost 7 bases, and 14 bases lay in between.

The V call is TRBV6-5, the J call TRBJ2-4; 8 bases map to TRBD2. Trimming at V came to 6 bases and at J to 6 bases, leaving 4 bases not matched to a gene. The germline gives CDR1 MNHEY, CDR2 SVGAGI. The CDR3 runs 13 residues. In nucleotides, the CDR3 is TGTGCCAGCAGACGGGGGGGCGGAAACATTCAGTACTTC. Translated: CASRRGGGNIQYF.